The clone carrying this T cell receptor beta chain was found a few times. Antigen specificity is unknown. Graves' hyperthyroidism is called stable when ophthalmopathy does not progress within 18 months. Hyperthyroidism patients were newly diagnosed, had disease duration under 2 months, and were aged 18 to 65 years. The CDR3 totals 14 residues. The germline V and J ends were trimmed by 0 bases and 8 bases, with 13 bases remaining between them. From germline, CDR1 is MNHEY and CDR2 SMNVEV (reference sequence). These data belong to a study of T cells in Graves' hyperthyroidism and ophthalmopathy. Findings of the study overall: Blood samples included most of the expanded thyroid clonotypes exceeding 0.001.

The CDR3 regions of TCR beta were amplified from RNA transcripts. First-round RT-PCR of the TCR CDR3 relied on the HTBI primer set. MiXCR, run by TCRdb on the multiplex PCR reads, gives a single entry per CDR3 protein. Among 300,000 to 450,000 distinct CDR3 sequences, approximately 15% were seen once, and the ten largest hold approximately 11%. This TCR derives from a woman aged 60-75 years with Graves' hyperthyroidism. The V and J genes are TRBV27 and TRBJ1-2; maybe TRBD1 (5 bases). Sequencing was carried out using blood. This chain's CDR3 is CASSLSGGTGGYTF. The CDR3 coding sequence is TGTGCCAGCAGTTTATCGGGCGGGACGGGCGGCTACACCTTC.